Detailed here is one TCR beta chain. Its antigen is as yet unknown. The sample comes from a study of regulatory T cells in long-lasting Graves disease. Libraries of TCR beta came from iRepertoire HTBI primers plus Arm-PCR of CDR3 regions. TCRdb re-derived calls from the multiplex PCR reads in MiXCR, one entry per CDR3 protein. The data contain 400,000 to 500,000 distinct CDR3 sequences, 20% to 25% of them seen just once; the ten biggest clones take up less than 9%. As to time point: persistent/refractory GD, antithyroid drugs over 5 years with positive TRAb. The authors made the TCR library using RNA they extracted from PBMCs. EDTA tubes received approximately 10 milliliters of drawn peripheral blood. The CDR3 covers 14 residues. V was pared by 5 bases and J by 3 bases, with 6 bases of the junction left unmatched. Per the germline V gene, CDR1 is PRHDT and CDR2 is FYEKMQ (reference sequence). Study outcomes and limitations: Newly diagnosed patients had higher TCR diversity than persistent Graves' patients did.

The input for sequencing was peripheral blood mononuclear cells (PBMCs), taken when the disease was refractory, from a patient treated with antithyroid drugs. The clonotype originates from a female donor with Graves disease. The chain is built from TRBV13 and TRBJ1-1; 7 bases agree with TRBD1. CDR3 loop: CASSTAQGDTEAFF. CDR3 coding DNA: TGTGCCAGCAGCACCGCGCAGGGGGACACTGAAGCTTTCTTT. Looking up the rest from reference TRBV13 and TRBJ1-1 gives the full variable domain: AAGVIQSPRHLIKEKRETATLKCYPIPRHDTVYWYQQGPGQDPQFLISFYEKMQSDKGSIPDRFSAQQFSDYHSELNMSSLELGDSALYFCASSTAQGDTEAFFGQGTRLTVV.